This TCR beta chain was identified in a study of cytomegalovirus exposure and HLA in healthy donors. The CDR3 has 12 amino acids. V was clipped by 2 bases and J by 12 bases, with 13 bases between them. CDR1 is MNHEY, CDR2 SMNVEV, per germline (reference sequence). Primers for the PCR totalled 60 Vbeta and 13 Jbeta. Sequencing used immunoSEQ multiplex PCR; TCRdb keeps in-frame clones, though not all of them. This sample contains approximately 100,000 clones. The specimen sequenced was PBMCs. The clonotype was recovered from a man between 50 and 59 years old in good health and CMV-seronegative. This chain connects TRBV27 to TRBJ1-2, with TRBD1 as a possible D gene (5 bases). CDR3 coding DNA: TGTGCCAGCAGTTTAGTAGGGGAATTCGACACCTTC. It yields the protein CASSLVGEFDTF.